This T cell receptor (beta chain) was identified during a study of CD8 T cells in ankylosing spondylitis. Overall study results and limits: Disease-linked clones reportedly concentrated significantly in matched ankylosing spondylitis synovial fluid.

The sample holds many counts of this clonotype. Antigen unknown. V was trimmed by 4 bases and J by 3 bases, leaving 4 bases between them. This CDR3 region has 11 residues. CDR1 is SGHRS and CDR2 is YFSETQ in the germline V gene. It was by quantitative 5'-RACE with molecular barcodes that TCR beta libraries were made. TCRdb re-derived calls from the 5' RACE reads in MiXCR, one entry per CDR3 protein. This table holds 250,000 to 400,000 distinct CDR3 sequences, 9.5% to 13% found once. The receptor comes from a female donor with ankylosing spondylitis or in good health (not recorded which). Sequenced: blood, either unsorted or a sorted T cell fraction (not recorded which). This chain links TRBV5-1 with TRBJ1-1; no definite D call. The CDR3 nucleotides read TGCGCCAGCAGCGACCACACTGAAGCTTTCTTT. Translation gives CASSDHTEAFF.